A selection of T cell receptor beta chains follows, all from one sample in a study of T-cell reconstitution after alpha-beta-depleted transplantation in children. MiXCR was run by TCRdb on the PCR reads, yielding one entry per CDR3 protein. Here the sample spans hundreds of thousands of distinct CDR3 sequences, about a sixth being singletons. Sequenced material: PBMCs, mostly from graft donor cells, taken 360 days after TCRalphabeta/CD19-depleted stem cell transplant. Receptor source: a boy under two years old who had a stem cell transplant for Wiskott-Aldrich syndrome, so the T cells may come from the graft donor. CDR3s leave out the opening cysteine and the closing phenylalanine or tryptophan.

J,V,CDR3
TRBJ2-3,TRBV5-1,ASSLTLAGEGDTQY
TRBJ2-2,TRBV10-3,AISGGTGTGELF
TRBJ2-3,TRBV6-4,ASSVTGSGKDTQY
TRBJ2-5,TRBV6-5,ASSYSPAPETQY
TRBJ2-1,TRBV12-3/TRBV12-4,ASSFRTSGYYNEQF
TRBJ2-1,TRBV2,ASSNLQGGEQF
TRBJ1-1,TRBV7-2,ASSYQRGVNTEAF
TRBJ2-7,TRBV3-1,ASSQGGLDQQY
TRBJ2-7,TRBV20-1,SARDPQRGPSYEQY
TRBJ2-7,TRBV29-1,SVEWRTGTSGSVDYEQY
TRBJ1-4,TRBV28,ASWGRFNEKLF
TRBJ2-1,TRBV14,ASSSLWLPSYNEQF
TRBJ2-7,TRBV27,ASSSRLSYEQY
TRBJ1-1,TRBV29-1,SVVVRELNTEAF
TRBJ2-1,TRBV7-6,ASSPIPRNEQF
TRBJ2-5,TRBV29-1,SVEAHRVQETQY
TRBJ2-2,TRBV11-3,ASRENTGELF
TRBJ1-1,TRBV12-3/TRBV12-4,ASSPPGTNEAF
TRBJ2-2,TRBV27,ATKRGTGELF
TRBJ2-1,TRBV29-1,SGRWGLAGWASYNEQF
TRBJ2-7,TRBV20-1,SATGGTERLLYEQY
TRBJ1-1,TRBV5-1,ASSWDRRREAF
TRBJ2-7,TRBV28,ASRPLKALSYEQY
TRBJ2-1,TRBV27,ASSLSWTSGRSEQF
TRBJ2-7,TRBV20-1,SARKAGGAYEQY
TRBJ2-6,TRBV6-5,ASSYGISGANVLT
TRBJ2-1,TRBV7-9,ASSLTGLGSYNEQF
TRBJ2-7,TRBV29-1,SVIAGTGYEQY
TRBJ2-1,TRBV10-2,ASSAETSLPVFGFREQF
TRBJ2-3,TRBV19,ASSISGGPGDTQY
TRBJ2-1,TRBV6-1,ASRSGTSGSNEQF
TRBJ2-7,TRBV28,ASSLGPRGDEQY
TRBJ1-6,TRBV12-3/TRBV12-4,ASNTGGSWTPLH
TRBJ2-4,TRBV24-1,ATSDGGSAKNIQY